The following is a T cell receptor beta chain sequence with its context. Its specificity is unknown. The data stem from a study of blood T cells in healthy people across ages. Study conclusions and caveats: The study regarded diversity estimates from one million T cells as underestimates. PBMCs that were unsorted prevented a conclusive naive versus antigen-experienced comparison.

It was with a sample-barcoded 5' primer and a J-beta primer mix that a second PCR of about 6 to 12 cycles was run. Each cDNA molecule was tagged by a template-switch adaptor that had 12 random nucleotides. TCRdb processed the 5' RACE reads anew with MiXCR; each CDR3 protein has one entry. The data show about 940,000 distinct CDR3 sequences, around 48% seen once. Germline V CDR1 and CDR2: SGDLS, YYNGEE. This CDR3 is 15 amino acids long. Trimming shortened V by 4 bases and J by 6 bases, and 19 bases separated the two germline ends. The receptor comes from a man younger than 40 in good health. The chain has TRBV9 and TRBJ1-1, with D tentatively TRBD1 (5 bases). Sequences were obtained from blood. In nucleotides, the CDR3 is TGTGCCAGCAGCCTCCTCACGGGGGACGGCGCTGAAGCTTTCTTT. Its protein product is CASSLLTGDGAEAFF.